These 31 T cell receptor beta chains share one sample of origin, sequenced in a study of CXCR3-negative and CXCR3-positive naive CD8 T cells. The antigens of these receptors remain unknown. Researchers prepared the TRB cDNA libraries using 5' RACE with UMI labels. TCRdb reprocessed the 5' RACE reads; each CDR3 protein has one entry and no DNA is given. Here the sample table reports about 84,000 distinct CDR3 sequences. Study-wide findings and caveats: When CXCR3-positive naive cells were set against CXCR3-negative naive cells, the former had more hydrophobic TRB CDR3s.

Sequencing used naive CXCR3+ CD8+ T cells from blood. Subset reported: CD45RO-CCR7+CD27+CD95- naive CD8+ T cells expressing CXCR3 (TNR3+). These receptors were collected from a human donor in good health. Some clones in this sample may be carry-over from other donors' samples.

The chain has TRBV12-3 or TRBV12-4 and TRBJ2-7; TCRdb gives TRBD1 as the D gene, but with no DNA this cannot be confirmed. This CDR3 is 15 amino acids long. CDR3 amino acids: CASSTGQGVSYEQYF.

The V and J genes are TRBV5-1 and TRBJ1-6. CDR1 and CDR2 from the germline V gene are SGHRS and YFSETQ. CDR3 length: 16 amino acids. CDR3: CASSPDGGSYNSPLHF.

The chain links TRBV28 to TRBJ2-7; the TCRdb D gene call, TRBD1, has no DNA to confirm it. This CDR3 has 13 amino acids. Germline CDR1 MDHEN, CDR2 SYDVKM. CDR3 residues: CASSLSVPGEQYF.

This chain joins TRBV2 and TRBJ1-2; checking the TCRdb D call of TRBD1 is not possible without DNA. This CDR3 has 14 residues. The germline CDR1 and CDR2 sequences are SNHLY and FYNNEI. CDR3 sequence reads: CASSGTGYNYGYTF.

This chain uses TRBV7-3 with TRBJ2-1; TCRdb's D call of TRBD1 is untestable without DNA. The CDR3 totals 16 residues. CDR1 is SGHTA and CDR2 is FQGTGA in the germline V gene. The CDR3 loop reads CASSLTLSGTPDNQFF. The whole variable domain, remainder taken from reference TRBV7-3 and TRBJ2-1, is GAGVSQTPSNKVTEKGKYVELRCDPISGHTALYWYRQSLGQGPEFLIYFQGTGAADDSGLPNDRFFAVRPEGSVSTLKIQRTERGDSAVYLCASSLTLSGTPDNQFFGPGTRLTVL.

V usage is TRBV6-5 and J usage is TRBJ2-7. CDR3 length: 15 amino acids. Germline V gene lookup returns CDR1 MNHEY and CDR2 SVGAGI. The CDR3 loop is CASSYGVTPTYEQYF.

The V and J genes are TRBV2 and TRBJ2-7; without DNA, the TCRdb call of TRBD1 cannot be checked. This CDR3 contains 11 residues. CDR1 and CDR2 from the germline V gene are SNHLY and FYNNEI. The CDR3 sequence is CASTGSYEQYF.

The chain uses TRBV4-3 and TRBJ2-3; TCRdb names TRBD2, which stays unverified in the absence of DNA. The CDR3 loop spans 18 amino acids. Germline V gene sequence: CDR1 LGHNA, CDR2 YSLEER. The CDR3 reads CASSQDRTSGGAKDTQYF.

The CDR3 loop reads CSVESGQGLGYTF. The V call is TRBV29-1, the J call TRBJ1-2; TCRdb names TRBD1, which stays unverified in the absence of DNA. The germline V gene has CDR1 SQVTM and CDR2 ANQGSEA. CDR3 length: 13 residues. The whole variable domain, remainder taken from reference TRBV29-1 and TRBJ1-2, is SAVISQKPSRDICQRGTSLTIQCQVDSQVTMMFWYRQQPGQSLTLIATANQGSEATYESGFVIDKFPISRPNLTFSTLTVSNMSPEDSSIYLCSVESGQGLGYTFGSGTRLTVV.

The chain combines TRBV2 with TRBJ2-1; TCRdb reports TRBD2, a call that lacks DNA to check it against. The germline gives CDR1 SNHLY, CDR2 FYNNEI. The CDR3 length is 15 residues. CDR3 in amino acids: CASTKLAGGPHGQFF.

CDR3: CSVWTSTDTQYF. The chain is built from TRBV29-1 and TRBJ2-3. The CDR3 spans 12 residues. Per the germline V gene, CDR1 is SQVTM and CDR2 is ANQGSEA.

The chain links TRBV6-2 or TRBV6-3 to TRBJ2-1; checking the TCRdb D call of TRBD1 is not possible without DNA. The CDR3 spans 16 residues. CDR1 and CDR2 from the germline V gene are MNHEY and SVGEGT. The CDR3 loop reads CASSYSMMGGYNEQFF.

The rearrangement uses TRBV6-4 and TRBJ2-3; TCRdb selects TRBD2, and the lack of DNA leaves this call unchecked. Germline V gene data show CDR1 as MRHNA and CDR2 as SNTAGT. The CDR3 is 14 amino acids. The CDR3 spells CASSARGGTDTQYF.

The chain is built from TRBV28 and TRBJ2-7. CDR3 length: 13 residues. The germline V gene has CDR1 MDHEN and CDR2 SYDVKM. This CDR3 reads CASSLGGRHEQYF.

The CDR3 loop reads CASSHPMDSHNEQFF. V and J are TRBV7-9 and TRBJ2-1. Germline V lookup: CDR1 SEHNR, CDR2 FQNEAQ (reference sequence). CDR3 size: 15 residues.

The chain carries TRBV28 and TRBJ2-2; TCRdb's assignment of TRBD1 cannot be checked, as there is no DNA. Germline values: CDR1 MDHEN, CDR2 SYDVKM. This CDR3 region has 15 residues. The CDR3 protein is CASSLRGEVAGELFF.

The chain links TRBV25-1 to TRBJ2-7; the TRBD2 assignment by TCRdb is unverifiable without DNA. The CDR3 totals 13 residues. Germline CDR1 MGHDK, CDR2 SYGVNS. The CDR3: CASSKEGTYEQYF.

The rearrangement links TRBV6-5 to TRBJ1-5; there is no DNA to check the TCRdb D call of TRBD1. There are 15 residues in the CDR3. Germline V lookup: CDR1 MNHEY, CDR2 SVGAGI. The CDR3 protein is CASSYNGGQGQPQHF.

V gene TRBV7-9 combines with J gene TRBJ1-1. This CDR3 region has 14 residues. Germline V CDR1 and CDR2: SEHNR, FQNEAQ (reference sequence). The CDR3 here is CPSSLTGPNTEAFF. Supplemented by reference TRBV7-9 and TRBJ1-1, the full variable domain reads DTGVSQNPRHKITKRGQNVTFRCDPISEHNRLYWYRQTLGQGPEFLTYFQNEAQLEKSRLLSDRFSAERPKGSFSTLEIQRTEQGDSAMYLCPSSLTGPNTEAFFGQGTRLTVV.

The genes are TRBV15 and TRBJ1-4. The CDR3 spans 15 residues. The V gene's germline CDR1 is LNHNV and CDR2 YYDKDF (reference sequence). CDR3 sequence reads: CATSREGSTNEKLFF. Full variable domain (rest looked up from reference TRBV15 and TRBJ1-4): DAMVIQNPRYQVTQFGKPVTLSCSQTLNHNVMYWYQQKSSQAPKLLFHYYDKDFNNEADTPDNFQSRRPNTSFCFLDIRSPGLGDTAMYLCATSREGSTNEKLFFGSGTQLSVL.

The chain uses TRBV29-1 and TRBJ2-7; TCRdb picks TRBD1, but there is no DNA to check that call. The CDR3 sequence is 12 residues long. The V gene's germline CDR1 is SQVTM and CDR2 ANQGSEA. CDR3 sequence reads: CSVGQGSYEQYF.

This chain joins TRBV7-2 and TRBJ1-1; TCRdb returns TRBD1, unconfirmable since there is no DNA. CDR3 size: 15 residues. CDR1 SGHTA and CDR2 FQGNSA come from the germline V gene. This CDR3 is CASSLFYRAGTEAFF. The entire variable domain, with the rest obtained from reference TRBV7-2 and TRBJ1-1, is as follows: GAGVSQSPSNKVTEKGKDVELRCDPISGHTALYWYRQSLGQGLEFLIYFQGNSAPDKSGLPSDRFSAERTGGSVSTLTIQRTQQEDSAVYLCASSLFYRAGTEAFFGQGTRLTVV.

The rearrangement uses TRBV7-2 and TRBJ2-7. CDR3 length equals 15 residues. CDR1 and CDR2 from the germline V gene are SGHTA and FQGNSA. CDR3 loop: CASSLLATSSYEQYF.

The chain recombines TRBV7-2 with TRBJ2-5; checking the TCRdb D call of TRBD1 is not possible without DNA. CDR3 length: 12 amino acids. Per germline, CDR1 SGHTA and CDR2 FQGNSA. This chain's CDR3 is CASKGGAETQYF.

J is TRBJ2-2 and V is TRBV7-6. The CDR3 runs to 15 residues. CDR1 and CDR2 (germline): SGHVS, FNYEAQ. CDR3: CASSFEASNTGELFF. Drawing the rest from reference TRBV7-6 and TRBJ2-2, the complete variable domain is GAGVSQSPRYKVTKRGQDVALRCDPISGHVSLYWYRQALGQGPEFLTYFNYEAQQDKSGLPNDRFSAERPEGSISTLTIQRTEQRDSAMYRCASSFEASNTGELFFGEGSRLTVL.

This chain joins TRBV29-1 and TRBJ2-1; the TCRdb call, TRBD1, lacks DNA for checking. The CDR3 covers 11 residues. From germline, CDR1 is SQVTM and CDR2 ANQGSEA. The CDR3: CSQPGENEQFF.

The chain employs TRBV2 and TRBJ2-2; lacking DNA, the TRBD1 call made by TCRdb goes unchecked. Germline CDR1 reads SNHLY; CDR2 reads FYNNEI. CDR3 length: 12 amino acids. This chain's CDR3 is CAGQGNTGELFF.

The V gene is TRBV28, the J gene TRBJ1-6. CDR1 MDHEN and CDR2 SYDVKM come from the germline V gene. The CDR3 totals 13 residues. CDR3 loop: CATMSIKRSPLHF. The full variable domain, its missing parts supplied by reference TRBV28 and TRBJ1-6, is DVKVTQSSRYLVKRTGEKVFLECVQDMDHENMFWYRQDPGLGLRLIYFSYDVKMKEKGDIPEGYSVSREKKERFSLILESASTNQTSMYLCATMSIKRSPLHFGNGTRLTVT.

The chain joins TRBV19 to TRBJ2-5; TCRdb designates TRBD2, a call that cannot be tested without DNA. Germline lookup yields CDR1 LNHDA and CDR2 SQIVND (reference sequence). This CDR3 contains 15 residues. The chain's CDR3 is CASSGLDTLQETQYF.

The chain has TRBV6-2 or TRBV6-3 and TRBJ2-7; TCRdb selects TRBD1, and the lack of DNA leaves this call unchecked. The CDR3 contains 15 residues. The germline V gene encodes CDR1 MNHEY and CDR2 SVGEGT. CDR3 amino acids: CASSKLRGPSYEQYF.

The chain recombines TRBV12-3 or TRBV12-4 with TRBJ1-5; without DNA, the TCRdb call of TRBD1 cannot be checked. The CDR3 loop spans 17 amino acids. This chain's CDR3 is CASSSRGGRNSNQPQHF.